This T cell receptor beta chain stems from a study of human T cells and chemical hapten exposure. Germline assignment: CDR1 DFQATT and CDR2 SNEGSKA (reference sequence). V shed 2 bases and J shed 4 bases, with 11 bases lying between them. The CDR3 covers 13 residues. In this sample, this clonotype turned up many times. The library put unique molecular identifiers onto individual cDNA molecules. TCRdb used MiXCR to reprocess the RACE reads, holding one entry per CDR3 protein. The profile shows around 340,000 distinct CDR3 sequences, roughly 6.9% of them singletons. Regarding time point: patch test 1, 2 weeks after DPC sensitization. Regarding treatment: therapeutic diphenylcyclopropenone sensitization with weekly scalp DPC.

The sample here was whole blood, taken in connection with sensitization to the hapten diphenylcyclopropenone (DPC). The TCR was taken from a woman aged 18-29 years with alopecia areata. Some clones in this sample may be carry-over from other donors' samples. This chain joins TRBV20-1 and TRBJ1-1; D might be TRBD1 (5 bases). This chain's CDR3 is CSARTGRVTEAFF. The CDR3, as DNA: TGCAGTGCTAGAACAGGTCGGGTCACTGAAGCTTTCTTT.